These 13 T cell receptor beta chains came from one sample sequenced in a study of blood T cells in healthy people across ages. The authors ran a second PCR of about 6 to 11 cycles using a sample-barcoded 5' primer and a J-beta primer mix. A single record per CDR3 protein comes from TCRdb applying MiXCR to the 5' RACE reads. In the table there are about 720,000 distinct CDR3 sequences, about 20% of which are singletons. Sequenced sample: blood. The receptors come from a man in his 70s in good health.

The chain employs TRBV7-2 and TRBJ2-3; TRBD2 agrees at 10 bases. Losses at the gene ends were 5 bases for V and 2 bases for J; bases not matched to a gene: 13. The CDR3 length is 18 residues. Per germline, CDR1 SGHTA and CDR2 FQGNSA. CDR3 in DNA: TGTGCCAGCAGCCCCGTTGGTAGCGGGGGGCTCCTCACAGATACGCAGTATTTT. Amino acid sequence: CASSPVGSGGLLTDTQYF.

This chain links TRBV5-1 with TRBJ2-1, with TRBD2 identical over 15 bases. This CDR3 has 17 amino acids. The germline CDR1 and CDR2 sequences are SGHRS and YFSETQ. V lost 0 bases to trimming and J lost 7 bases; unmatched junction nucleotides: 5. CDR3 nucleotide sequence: TGCGCCAGCAGCTTGGCCGGGACTAGCGGGAGGAATAATGAGCAGTTCTTC. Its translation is CASSLAGTSGRNNEQFF.

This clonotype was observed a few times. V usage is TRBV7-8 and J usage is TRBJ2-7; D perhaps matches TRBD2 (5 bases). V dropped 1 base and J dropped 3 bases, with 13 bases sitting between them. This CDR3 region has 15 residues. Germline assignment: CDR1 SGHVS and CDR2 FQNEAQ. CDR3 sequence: CASSLDSRGIYEQYV. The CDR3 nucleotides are TGTGCCAGCAGCTTAGATTCTCGGGGAATCTACGAGCAGTACGTC.

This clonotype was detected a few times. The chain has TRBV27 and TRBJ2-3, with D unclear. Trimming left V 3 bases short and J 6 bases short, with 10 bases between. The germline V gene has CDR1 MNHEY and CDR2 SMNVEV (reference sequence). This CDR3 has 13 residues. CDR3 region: CASSFQKPDTQYF. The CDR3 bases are TGTGCCAGCAGTTTCCAAAAGCCGGATACGCAGTATTTT.

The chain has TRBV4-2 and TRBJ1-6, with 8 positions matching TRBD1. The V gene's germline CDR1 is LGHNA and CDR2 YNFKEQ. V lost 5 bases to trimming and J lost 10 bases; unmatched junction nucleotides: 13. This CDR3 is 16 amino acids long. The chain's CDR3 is CASSKGGQGSGSPLHF. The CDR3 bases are TGTGCCAGCAGCAAAGGCGGACAGGGATCGGGGTCACCCCTCCACTTT.

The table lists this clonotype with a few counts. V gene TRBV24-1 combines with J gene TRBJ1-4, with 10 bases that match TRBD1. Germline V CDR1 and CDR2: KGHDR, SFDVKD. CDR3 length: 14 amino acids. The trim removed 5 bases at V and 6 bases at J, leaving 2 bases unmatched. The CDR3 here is CATSAGQGDEKLFF. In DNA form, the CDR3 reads TGTGCCACCAGTGCCGGACAGGGGGATGAAAAACTGTTTTTT.

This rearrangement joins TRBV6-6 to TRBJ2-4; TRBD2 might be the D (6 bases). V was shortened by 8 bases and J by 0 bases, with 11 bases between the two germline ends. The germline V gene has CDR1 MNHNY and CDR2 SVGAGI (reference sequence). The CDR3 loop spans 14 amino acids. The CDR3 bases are TGTGCCAGCCGGGACTTACTAGCCAAAAACATTCAGTACTTC. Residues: CASRDLLAKNIQYF.

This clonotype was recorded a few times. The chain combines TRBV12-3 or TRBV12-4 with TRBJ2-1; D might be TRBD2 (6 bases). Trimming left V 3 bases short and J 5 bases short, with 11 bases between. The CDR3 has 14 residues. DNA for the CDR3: TGTGCCAGCAGTTTCTTGCGGGGACACAATGAGCAGTTCTTC. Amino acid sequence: CASSFLRGHNEQFF.

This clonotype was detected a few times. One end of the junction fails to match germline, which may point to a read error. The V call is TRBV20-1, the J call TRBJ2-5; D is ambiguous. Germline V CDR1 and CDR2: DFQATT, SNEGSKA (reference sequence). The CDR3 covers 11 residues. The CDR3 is CSARELGSQCF. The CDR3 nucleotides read TGCAGTGCTAGAGAATTAGGATCTCAGTGCTTC.

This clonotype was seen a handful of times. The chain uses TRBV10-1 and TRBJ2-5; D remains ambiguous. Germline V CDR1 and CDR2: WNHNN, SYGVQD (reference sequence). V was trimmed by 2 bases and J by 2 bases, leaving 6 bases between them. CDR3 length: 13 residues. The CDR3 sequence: CASSEGYQETQYF. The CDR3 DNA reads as TGCGCCAGCAGTGAGGGATATCAAGAGACCCAGTACTTC.

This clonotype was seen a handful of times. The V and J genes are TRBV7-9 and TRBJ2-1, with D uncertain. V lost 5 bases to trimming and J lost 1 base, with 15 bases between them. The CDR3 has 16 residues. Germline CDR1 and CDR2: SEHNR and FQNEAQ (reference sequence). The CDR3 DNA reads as TGTGCCAGCAGCCGCGACTTACTCCGATCCTACAATGAGCAGTTCTTC. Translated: CASSRDLLRSYNEQFF.

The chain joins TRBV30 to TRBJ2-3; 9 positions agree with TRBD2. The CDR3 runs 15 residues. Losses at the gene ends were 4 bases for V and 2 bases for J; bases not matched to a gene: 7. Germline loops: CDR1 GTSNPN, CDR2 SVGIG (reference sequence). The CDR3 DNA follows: TGTGCCTGGAAGGCGACTAGCGGTTACACAGATACGCAGTATTTT. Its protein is CAWKATSGYTDTQYF.

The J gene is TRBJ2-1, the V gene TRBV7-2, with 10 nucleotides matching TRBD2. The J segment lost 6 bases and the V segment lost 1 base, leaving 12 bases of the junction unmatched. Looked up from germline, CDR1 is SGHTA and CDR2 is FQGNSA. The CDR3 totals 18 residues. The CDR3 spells CASSLGSASGGFLNEQFF. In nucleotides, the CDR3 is TGTGCCAGCAGCTTAGGTTCAGCTAGCGGGGGTTTCCTCAATGAGCAGTTCTTC.